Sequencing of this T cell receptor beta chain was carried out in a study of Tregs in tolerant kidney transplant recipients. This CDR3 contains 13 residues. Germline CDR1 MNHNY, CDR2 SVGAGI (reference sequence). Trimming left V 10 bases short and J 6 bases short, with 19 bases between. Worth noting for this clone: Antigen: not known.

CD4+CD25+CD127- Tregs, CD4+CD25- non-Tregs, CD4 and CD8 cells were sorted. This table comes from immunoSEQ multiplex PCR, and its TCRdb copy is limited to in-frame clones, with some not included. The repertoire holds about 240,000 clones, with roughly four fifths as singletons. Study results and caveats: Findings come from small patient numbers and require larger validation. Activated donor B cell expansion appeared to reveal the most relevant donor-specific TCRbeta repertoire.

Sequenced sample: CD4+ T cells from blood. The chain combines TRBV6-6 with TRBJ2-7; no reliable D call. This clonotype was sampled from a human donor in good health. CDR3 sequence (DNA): TGTGCCACTAGGGTGGGCTGGAGTTCCGAGCAGTACTTC. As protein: CATRVGWSSEQYF.